The present entry profiles one TCR beta chain with its context. The sample originates from a study of blood T cell repertoires in COVID-19. Overall study context: Samples came from the United States, Italy and Spain, spanning acute and convalescent COVID-19.

Participants were aged about 18 to 100 years from 20 to 30 US areas. Cohort assignment relied on participant-reported clinical history. Germline trimming cut 3 bases from V and 8 bases from J; bases unmatched to any gene: 11. Germline assignment: CDR1 SGDLS and CDR2 YYNGEE. This CDR3 comprises 15 residues. The authors' processing: Reference gene primer amplification gave estimated nucleated cell counts. Profiled with immunoSEQ multiplex PCR; TCRdb holds only in-frame clones, not every one. D and trimming come from the DNA, and the V and J calls and clone size come from that table. Counted here are about 260,000 clones, around 88% occurring once; the ten biggest clones make up more than 1%.

The source is a woman aged 40 to 50 with acute COVID-19. What was sequenced was PBMCs or T cells enriched from blood (not recorded which). The chain employs TRBV9 and TRBJ2-1, with TRBD2 matching over 7 bases. The CDR3 DNA reads TGTGCCAGCAGCGAACGGGGACTACCTTTGGATGAGCAGTTCTTC. This sequence encodes CASSERGLPLDEQFF. The whole variable domain, filled in from reference TRBV9 and TRBJ2-1, reads DSGVTQTPKHLITATGQRVTLRCSPRSGDLSVYWYQQSLDQGLQFLIQYYNGEERAKGNILERFSAQQFPDLHSELNLSSLELGDSALYFCASSERGLPLDEQFFGPGTRLTVL.